The T cell receptor (beta chain) described here comes from a study of T cells after yellow fever vaccination. This CDR3 is built from 12 residues. Germline V gene lookup returns CDR1 SGHTA and CDR2 FQGNSA. General observations from the study: FACS-sorted repertoires could contain abundant clonotypes contaminating from the bulk population. Most primary-vaccination clones recurred post-booster (roughly 96% CD4, roughly 87% CD8).

This clonotype has ten or more counts. Its matching antigen is unknown. An end of the junction differs from the germline gene, which may be a read error. A 5'RACE template-switching step, the method used to make TCR cDNA, added a universal primer site and UMIs. TCRdb reprocessed the 5' RACE reads with MiXCR, giving one entry per CDR3 protein. The data contain 450,000 to 650,000 distinct CDR3 sequences, roughly 12% of them singletons. The source was PBMCs, collected on the day of the yellow fever booster vaccination. The receptor was derived from a young man who received the YFV17D yellow fever vaccine. The V call is TRBV7-2, the J call TRBJ2-5; D remains ambiguous. CDR3 sequence (DNA): TGCGCCAGCAGCTTGGCATCCGAGACCCAGTACTTC. It yields the protein CASSLASETQYF.